This entry lists 28 T cell receptor beta chains sequenced from one sample in a study of T cells after somatic rescue of genetic block. Repertoires were generated with immunoSEQ multiplex PCR, while TCRdb's copy carries only in-frame clones and drops some. The table includes 110,000 or so clones, just over 90% detected once. The sample comprised peripheral blood mononuclear cells (PBMCs). All receptors come from a woman under 30.

This sequence joins TRBV5-1 and TRBJ2-1, with TRBD2 matching over 11 bases. This CDR3 spans 16 amino acids. CDR1 and CDR2 from the germline V gene are SGHRS and YFSETQ. J gave up 0 bases and V 4 bases, and 3 bases lay outside the gene matches. The CDR3 nucleotides are TGCGCCAGCAGCCGACTAGCGGGGAGCTCCTACAATGAGCAGTTCTTC. It translates to CASSRLAGSSYNEQFF.

The chain combines TRBV7-2 with TRBJ2-1; D remains ambiguous. Trimming cost V 3 bases and J 6 bases, with 21 bases left between them. Germline assignment: CDR1 SGHTA and CDR2 FQGNSA. The length of the CDR3 is 17 residues. The CDR3 DNA sequence: TGTGCCAGCAGCTTCAGGATCAGTACCCGACGGAGCAATGAGCAGTTCTTC. This sequence encodes CASSFRISTRRSNEQFF.

The CDR3 loop reads CASSSGSSGVSDTQYF. The DNA for the CDR3 is TGTGCCAGCAGCTCTGGCTCTAGCGGGGTCTCAGATACGCAGTATTTT. This rearrangement joins TRBV7-3 to TRBJ2-3, with 9 positions matching TRBD2. After removal of 4 bases from V and 4 bases from J, the junction contained 9 bases not matched to a gene. CDR1 SGHTA and CDR2 FQGTGA come from the germline V gene. The CDR3 consists of 16 residues.

The chain is built from TRBV9 and TRBJ2-5; 11 positions agree with TRBD1. With 3 bases clipped from V and 4 bases from J, the junction kept 5 bases outside the gene matches. The germline V gene has CDR1 SGDLS and CDR2 YYNGEE. This CDR3 is built from 15 residues. The CDR3 spells CASSAWDRGGETQYF. The CDR3 DNA reads as TGTGCCAGCAGCGCCTGGGACAGGGGGGGAGAGACCCAGTACTTC. Complete variable domain (other parts from reference TRBV9 and TRBJ2-5): DSGVTQTPKHLITATGQRVTLRCSPRSGDLSVYWYQQSLDQGLQFLIQYYNGEERAKGNILERFSAQQFPDLHSELNLSSLELGDSALYFCASSAWDRGGETQYFGPGTRLLVL.

This clone appeared a few times. The rearrangement joins TRBV7-3 to TRBJ1-2, with TRBD1 identical over 7 bases. Trimming took 5 bases from V and 3 from J; bases not matched to a gene: 3. There are 13 residues in the CDR3. Germline CDR1 and CDR2: SGHTA and FQGTGA. CDR3 coding DNA: TGTGCCAGCAGCCCCCAGGGGGACTATGGCTACACCTTC. This gives the protein CASSPQGDYGYTF.

The genes are TRBV30 and TRBJ2-5; no reliable D call. The V and J ends lost 1 base and 5 bases respectively, with 8 bases between them. This CDR3 spans 12 amino acids. The germline V gene has CDR1 GTSNPN and CDR2 SVGIG (reference sequence). CDR3 in amino acids: CAWSGVSETQYF. In nucleotides, the CDR3 is TGTGCCTGGAGTGGAGTTAGTGAGACCCAGTACTTC.

The chain joins TRBV5-1 to TRBJ2-7; 14 positions agree with TRBD2. The V segment lost 0 bases and the J segment 9 bases; nucleotides outside the gene matches: 5. The CDR3 runs to 15 residues. Germline CDR1 SGHRS, CDR2 YFSETQ. Here the CDR3 DNA reads TGCGCCAGCAGCTTGGGTGGACTAGCGGGGGGTTCGCAGTACTTC. Translated, it gives CASSLGGLAGGSQYF.

CDR3 protein: CASSLRAGRRLDTGELFF. The CDR3 coding sequence is TGTGCCAGCAGTTTAAGGGCAGGGCGACGTTTGGACACCGGGGAGCTGTTTTTT. This chain uses TRBV27 with TRBJ2-2; a weak D match, TRBD1 (5 bases). Between the trimmed V and J ends, which lost 2 bases and 3 bases, there was a span of 19 bases. The CDR3 consists of 18 residues. The germline CDR1 and CDR2 sequences are MNHEY and SMNVEV (reference sequence).

This clone was observed a few times. The chain carries TRBV15 and TRBJ1-6; 7 bases align to TRBD1. The CDR3 runs 13 residues. The trim removed 8 bases at V and 5 bases at J, leaving 3 bases unmatched. Germline-derived CDR1 and CDR2 are LNHNV and YYDKDF (reference sequence). CDR3 sequence: CATSRGNNSPLHF. The DNA for the CDR3 is TGTGCCACCTCCAGGGGGAATAATTCACCCCTCCACTTT. The full variable domain, its missing parts supplied by reference TRBV15 and TRBJ1-6, is DAMVIQNPRYQVTQFGKPVTLSCSQTLNHNVMYWYQQKSSQAPKLLFHYYDKDFNNEADTPDNFQSRRPNTSFCFLDIRSPGLGDTAMYLCATSRGNNSPLHFGNGTRLTVT.

This clone appeared once. The rearrangement joins TRBV4-3 to TRBJ2-6; the D gene is possibly TRBD1 (6 bases). The CDR3 length is 19 residues. The germline CDR1 and CDR2 sequences are LGHNA and YSLEER. V was trimmed by 1 base and J by 0 bases, leaving 16 bases between them. DNA for the CDR3: TGCGCCAGCAGCCAAGCGGGGCAGGGGCCCTTCTCTGGGGCCAACGTCCTGACTTTC. Translation: CASSQAGQGPFSGANVLTF.

This chain links TRBV10-3 with TRBJ2-7, with TRBD1 identical over 10 bases. V trimming: 6 bases; J trimming: 4 bases; junction bases outside the gene matches: 6. CDR1 is ENHRY and CDR2 is SYGVKD in the germline V gene. The CDR3 extends over 14 amino acids. Here the CDR3 reads CAISRGTGVYEQYF. The CDR3, as DNA: TGTGCCATCAGCCGCGGGACAGGGGTGTACGAGCAGTACTTC.

The CDR3 protein is CAWSQETGELFF. CDR3 DNA: TGTGCCTGGAGTCAAGAGACCGGGGAGCTGTTTTTT. This sequence joins TRBV30 and TRBJ2-2; no reliable D call. The CDR3 length is 12 residues. CDR1 and CDR2 (germline): GTSNPN, SVGIG (reference sequence). V was pared by 2 bases and J by 5 bases, with 6 bases between. Using reference TRBV30 and TRBJ2-2 for the parts outside the CDR3, the full variable domain is SQTIHQWPATLVQPVGSPLSLECTVEGTSNPNLYWYRQAAGRGLQLLFYSVGIGQISSEVPQNLSASRPQDRQFILSSKKLLLSDSGFYLCAWSQETGELFFGEGSRLTVL.

The count of this clone is one. Mismatch with germline at one junction end may stem from a read error. The rearrangement links TRBV7-2 to TRBJ2-1; TRBD2 agrees at 9 bases. The CDR3 has 13 amino acids. Germline V CDR1 and CDR2: SGHTA, FQGNSA. CDR3 in amino acids: CASSLAGRDEQFF. DNA for the CDR3: TGTGCCAGCAGCCTAGCGGGGAGGGATGAGCAGTTCTTC.

The V and J genes are TRBV30 and TRBJ1-5; 7 bases line up with TRBD1. Looked up from germline, CDR1 is GTSNPN and CDR2 is SVGIG (reference sequence). Losses at the gene ends were 6 bases for V and 4 bases for J; bases not matched to a gene: 6. The CDR3 is made up of 13 amino acids. The CDR3 coding sequence is TGTGCCTGCCGAGGGGGCTTGAATCAGCCCCAGCATTTT. This sequence encodes CACRGGLNQPQHF.

The chain joins TRBV6-5 to TRBJ2-2; no definite D call. The V and J ends lost 1 base and 2 bases respectively, with 11 bases between them. In germline, CDR1 is MNHEY, CDR2 SVGAGI. The CDR3 loop spans 16 amino acids. CDR3 sequence reads: CASSYLRAANTGELFF. DNA of the CDR3: TGTGCCAGCAGTTACTTAAGGGCGGCCAACACCGGGGAGCTGTTTTTT.

The rearrangement uses TRBV5-5 and TRBJ2-3; 7 nucleotides align to TRBD1. This CDR3 contains 17 residues. Germline CDR1 reads SGHKS; CDR2 reads YYEKEE (reference sequence). Trimming cost V 0 bases and J 4 bases; bases outside gene matches: 11. The CDR3 nucleotides are TGTGCCAGCAGCTTGGCCCCCGACAGGGAGTTTTCAGATACGCAGTATTTT. It codes for CASSLAPDREFSDTQYF. Filled out from reference TRBV5-5 and TRBJ2-3, the complete variable domain reads DAGVTQSPTHLIKTRGQQVTLRCSPISGHKSVSWYQQVLGQGPQFIFQYYEKEERGRGNFPDRFSARQFPNYSSELNVNALLLGDSALYLCASSLAPDREFSDTQYFGPGTRLTVL.

This chain joins TRBV19 and TRBJ1-6; the D is unclear. V was clipped by 6 bases and J by 9 bases, with 18 bases between them. Germline values: CDR1 LNHDA, CDR2 SQIVND (reference sequence). The CDR3 runs to 15 residues. CDR3 in DNA: TGTGCCAGTAGAGGATATGGGGAGGGATTTTCACCCCTCCACTTT. Amino acid sequence: CASRGYGEGFSPLHF.

The chain links TRBV6-5 to TRBJ1-1; D not certain. The CDR3 is 13 residues long. Germline-derived CDR1 and CDR2 are MNHEY and SVGAGI. V lost 7 bases and J lost 2, with 11 bases in between. Here the CDR3 reads CASNLPGNTEAFF. The CDR3 nucleotides read TGTGCCAGCAATCTACCGGGTAACACTGAAGCTTTCTTT.

The chain recombines TRBV5-1 with TRBJ2-1; the D gene is possibly TRBD2 (7 bases). This CDR3 is built from 13 residues. Germline V gene lookup returns CDR1 SGHRS and CDR2 YFSETQ. V lost 2 bases and J lost 8, with 11 bases in between. In DNA, the CDR3 is TGCGCCAGCAGCTTCGGGGGGCGGGATGAGCAGTTCTTC. Protein sequence: CASSFGGRDEQFF.

The CDR3 region has the DNA TGTGCCAGCAGGAGGCTTAGCTCCTATAATTCACCCCTCCACTTT. Translation: CASRRLSSYNSPLHF. V usage is TRBV2 and J usage is TRBJ1-6; D is unclear. The CDR3 extends over 15 amino acids. V was pared by 6 bases and J by 0 bases, with 9 bases between. The germline V gene encodes CDR1 SNHLY and CDR2 FYNNEI.

The CDR3 protein is CASSPNRGQADTQYF. Here the CDR3 DNA reads TGTGCCAGCAGCCCAAACAGGGGGCAAGCAGATACGCAGTATTTT. This chain connects TRBV7-9 to TRBJ2-3; 9 bases agree with TRBD1. CDR1 is SEHNR, CDR2 FQNEAQ, per germline (reference sequence). The V gene end was trimmed by 5 bases and the J gene end by 4 bases; junction bases not matched to a gene: 7. CDR3 size: 15 residues.

V gene TRBV11-3 combines with J gene TRBJ2-5, with 13 nucleotides matching TRBD2. Trimming at V came to 3 bases and at J to 2 bases, leaving 9 bases not matched to a gene. The CDR3 runs 18 residues. The germline V gene encodes CDR1 SGHNT and CDR2 YENEEA. The CDR3 sequence: CASSFGTSGAGEQETQYF. CDR3 nucleotides: TGTGCCAGCAGCTTCGGGACTAGCGGGGCAGGGGAACAAGAGACCCAGTACTTC.

The chain couples TRBV7-3 to TRBJ1-1; unclear D gene. CDR3 length: 15 residues. Trimming left V 4 bases short and J 4 bases short, with 16 bases between. CDR1 and CDR2 (germline): SGHTA, FQGTGA. The CDR3 nucleotides read TGTGCCAGCAGCTCGAACTCCCGGACCCGCACTGAAGCTTTCTTT. It codes for CASSSNSRTRTEAFF.

The chain combines TRBV5-4 with TRBJ2-3; perhaps TRBD1 as D (5 bases). The CDR3 contains 13 residues. V gave up 4 bases and J gave up 3 bases, with 9 bases separating them. The germline V gene has CDR1 SGHNT and CDR2 YYREEE (reference sequence). Here the CDR3 DNA reads TGTGCCAGCAGCCTCCCAGGGACAGATACGCAGTATTTT. Translation gives CASSLPGTDTQYF.

The rearrangement joins TRBV5-1 to TRBJ2-7; D ambiguous. Germline values: CDR1 SGHRS, CDR2 YFSETQ. V was cut by 0 bases and J by 4 bases, with 14 bases left in between. This CDR3 has 15 amino acids. The CDR3 protein is CASSLVHAANYEQYF. The CDR3 coding sequence is TGCGCCAGCAGCTTGGTGCACGCAGCAAATTACGAGCAGTACTTC.

This chain connects TRBV27 to TRBJ2-1, with 7 bases fitting TRBD1. V gave up 3 bases and J gave up 9 bases; unmatched junction bases: 11. The germline V gene encodes CDR1 MNHEY and CDR2 SMNVEV (reference sequence). The CDR3 length is 15 residues. CDR3 loop: CASSLRGPESGEQFF. The CDR3 DNA reads as TGTGCCAGCAGTTTGAGGGGGCCCGAATCCGGTGAGCAGTTCTTC.

V is TRBV12-5 and J is TRBJ2-1; the D gene is possibly TRBD2 (5 bases). With 2 bases removed from V and 8 bases from J, the gap between germline ends came to 13 bases. This CDR3 is 14 amino acids long. Germline V gives CDR1 LGHNT, CDR2 FRNRAP. The chain's CDR3 is CASGLPGLSDEQFF. The CDR3 DNA sequence: TGTGCTAGTGGTTTGCCCGGACTCAGCGATGAGCAGTTCTTC.

The chain carries TRBV11-2 and TRBJ2-3; 10 nucleotides align to TRBD2. CDR1 and CDR2 from the germline V gene are SGHAT and FQNNGV. The V gene end was trimmed by 2 bases and the J gene end by 5 bases; junction bases not matched to a gene: 10. The CDR3 sequence is 17 residues long. Here the CDR3 DNA reads TGTGCCAGCAGCTTACTCGCTAGCGGGGGTACCCGAGATACGCAGTATTTT. Amino acids: CASSLLASGGTRDTQYF. The full variable domain, with the rest looked up from reference TRBV11-2 and TRBJ2-3, is EAGVAQSPRYKIIEKRQSVAFWCNPISGHATLYWYQQILGQGPKLLIQFQNNGVVDDSQLPKDRFSAERLKGVDSTLKIQPAKLEDSAVYLCASSLLASGGTRDTQYFGPGTRLTVL.